A selection of T cell receptor beta chains follows, all from one sample in a study of T cells in Graves' hyperthyroidism and ophthalmopathy. TCRdb used MiXCR to reprocess the multiplex PCR reads, holding one entry per CDR3 protein. The sample contains 250,000 to 300,000 distinct CDR3 sequences, about an eighth of which appear only once. The sample consisted of blood. Receptors originate from a woman younger than 45 with Graves' hyperthyroidism that later progressed to Graves' ophthalmopathy. Each CDR3 is given without its conserved first and last residue.

j_call,v_call,cdr3_aa
TRBJ2-1,TRBV27,ASSARQIMTYNEQF
TRBJ2-7,TRBV6-6,ASSYSLTSGRDEQY
TRBJ1-1,TRBV12-3/TRBV12-4,ASSLGGGYLNTEAF
TRBJ1-1,TRBV27,ASSLSRTGAEAF
TRBJ2-1,TRBV6-2/TRBV6-3,ASSYTLAGYNEQF
TRBJ2-7,TRBV12-3/TRBV12-4,ASSLWDSSYEQY
TRBJ1-6,TRBV20-1,SAREDGDNSPLH
TRBJ1-1,TRBV18,ASSPPHTLSMNTEAF
TRBJ1-4,TRBV7-3,ASSLRGREKLF
TRBJ2-1,TRBV12-3/TRBV12-4,ASSADRRINNEQF
TRBJ2-3,TRBV9,ASSVVGLAADTQY
TRBJ2-7,TRBV6-6,ASSYSEGVSYEQY
TRBJ2-5,TRBV28,ASSQDLGGGQETQY
TRBJ2-1,TRBV27,ASSRLDEQF
TRBJ2-1,TRBV19,ASSQPPRVNEQF
TRBJ2-7,TRBV5-5,ASSPLAPRLAAYEQY
TRBJ2-1,TRBV7-9,ASSRLAGARNEQF
.,TRBV4-1,GSSQVAGGGGAF
TRBJ2-6,TRBV28,ASSPSGRRFSGANVLT
TRBJ1-1,TRBV11-1,ASSALDRGQFAEAF
TRBJ1-1,TRBV3-1,ASVDIPRGTEAF
TRBJ1-3,TRBV12-3/TRBV12-4,ASRDRSGNTIY
TRBJ2-1,TRBV27,ASSPYSGYNEQF
TRBJ2-7,TRBV15,AVGPRDRVYEQY
TRBJ1-3,TRBV5-6,ASSLIPGADSGNTIY
TRBJ2-1,TRBV6-1,ASKRRDTRHYNEQF
TRBJ2-1,TRBV30,AWSLGTSGSSEQF
TRBJ2-1,TRBV19,ASSIRAGRGDNEQF
TRBJ2-2,TRBV20-1,SARDGTTNTGELF
TRBJ2-3,TRBV5-1,ASSPGLYTDTQY
TRBJ2-7,TRBV6-1,ANTLRTGISYEQY
TRBJ1-2,TRBV9,ASSVEAGQTSGYT
TRBJ2-1,TRBV20-1,SARGTGASYNEQF
TRBJ1-5,TRBV20-1,SATSGTVSNQPQH
TRBJ2-7,TRBV18,ASSRTRDPYEQY
TRBJ1-5,TRBV5-1,ASSAGTGRGQPQH
TRBJ2-1,TRBV27,ASSPLLAGGGGEQF
TRBJ2-1,TRBV24-1,ATSDPGTGGDEQF
TRBJ2-2,TRBV7-6,ASSFLFSVGFGPGELF
TRBJ2-1,TRBV6-2/TRBV6-3,ASSYSSYNEQF
TRBJ2-1,TRBV3-1,ASSQWQGRNEQF
TRBJ2-3,TRBV28,ASSPSGGARTDTQY